A selection of T cell receptor beta chains follows, all from one sample in a study of T cells expressing NK-cell markers. With the 5' RACE reads reprocessed, TCRdb shows one record per CDR3 protein and no DNA. This sample contains roughly 380,000 distinct CDR3 sequences. The sample was blood T cells: a sorted CD56 or NKG2C T cell subset, CD4+ or CD8+ T cells, or bulk PBMC T cells (not recorded which). These receptors were collected from a man between 18 and 69 years old in good health. Each CDR3 is given with its conserved first and last residue.

J gene	V gene	CDR3 length	CDR3 protein
TRBJ2-3	TRBV18	13	CASLPGLDDTQYF
TRBJ1-2	TRBV2	12	CASRLDVYGYTF
TRBJ2-3	TRBV29-1	14	CSVVVTYSTDTQYF
TRBJ2-7	TRBV28	17	CASSLEGIWSNSYEQYF
TRBJ2-3	TRBV7-9	12	CASSLGGTQQYF
TRBJ1-6	TRBV3-1	14	CASSLTVPNSPLHF
TRBJ2-7	TRBV11-1	19	CASSRRGLTGSESLGEQYF
TRBJ2-3	TRBV6-2/TRBV6-3	12	CASIGGTDTQYF
TRBJ1-2	TRBV6-5	13	CASSYSTQRSYTF
TRBJ2-7	TRBV6-2/TRBV6-3	15	CASSYSNRGDYEQYF
TRBJ1-5	TRBV18	12	CASSPSNQPQHF
TRBJ1-5	TRBV18	17	CASSPIGTGGTNQPQHF
TRBJ1-5	TRBV7-8	16	CASSLGRGYSNQPQHF
TRBJ2-1	TRBV6-4	12	CADGQLYNEQFF
TRBJ2-7	TRBV9	11	CASSPRKVQYF
TRBJ2-2	TRBV4-1	16	CASSQPGHQKSGELFF
TRBJ1-2	TRBV5-1	15	CASSLGGTTGYGYTF
TRBJ2-1	TRBV7-9	13	CASSWSWDNEQFF
TRBJ1-3	TRBV10-3	12	CAINDRANTIYF
TRBJ2-2	TRBV2	16	CASSTRTVFSTGELFF